These 17 T cell receptor beta chains came from one sample sequenced in a study of shared clonotypes between healthy human individuals. Sequencing used immunoSEQ multiplex PCR; TCRdb keeps in-frame clones, though not all of them. The data show fewer than 3 million clones, 85% to 95% seen once. The sample taken for sequencing was naive CD4+ T cells from PBMCs. Subset denoted: CD45RA+ positively selected. The receptors here all came from a man aged 18 to 29 in good health. Some clones in this sample may be carry-over from other donors' samples.

Only a few counts were recorded for this clone. This rearrangement joins TRBV15 to TRBJ1-5; the match to TRBD1 covers 8 bases. Germline CDR1 LNHNV, CDR2 YYDKDF (reference sequence). The CDR3 sequence is 15 residues long. Trimming removed 5 bases from V and 4 bases from J; junction bases left unmatched: 7. CDR3 DNA: TGTGCCACCAGCCGGGGACAGGTGAGGAATCAGCCCCAGCATTTT. Translated, it gives CATSRGQVRNQPQHF.

This sequence joins TRBV28 and TRBJ2-1; D is uncertain. The CDR3 covers 12 residues. Trimming left V 1 base short and J 8 bases short, with 6 bases between. Per germline, CDR1 MDHEN and CDR2 SYDVKM. CDR3 sequence (DNA): TGTGCCAGCAGTTTATCCCGAGATGAGCAGTTCTTC. It translates to CASSLSRDEQFF.

This chain uses TRBV7-8 with TRBJ2-2; D uncertain. CDR3 length: 14 amino acids. The ends were cut back, 1 base at V and 0 bases at J, with 3 bases in the middle. In germline, CDR1 is SGHVS, CDR2 FQNEAQ. Here the CDR3 DNA reads TGTGCCAGCAGCTTAGAACCGAACACCGGGGAGCTGTTTTTT. It translates to CASSLEPNTGELFF.

V usage is TRBV4-1 and J usage is TRBJ2-1; 10 bases fit TRBD2. J lost 4 bases, V lost 1 base, and 1 base had no gene match. This CDR3 contains 15 residues. Germline CDR1 reads MGHRA; CDR2 reads YSYEKL. For the CDR3, the DNA is TGCGCCAGCAGCCAAGTACTAGCGGGGTACAATGAGCAGTTCTTC. Translated: CASSQVLAGYNEQFF.

The chain is built from TRBV27 and TRBJ1-4, with 8 bases that match TRBD1. The CDR3 extends over 14 amino acids. Germline loops: CDR1 MNHEY, CDR2 SMNVEV (reference sequence). V lost 6 bases to trimming and J lost 7 bases; unmatched junction nucleotides: 7. CDR3: CASRRTGSSEKLFF. CDR3 DNA: TGTGCCAGCAGAAGGACAGGGTCCAGTGAAAAACTGTTTTTT.

This sequence joins TRBV30 and TRBJ2-5; no reliable D call. Trimming removed 0 bases at V and 7 bases at J, with 9 bases between. Germline lookup yields CDR1 GTSNPN and CDR2 SVGIG (reference sequence). The CDR3 has 12 amino acids. CDR3 region: CAWSVFGGTQYF. The CDR3 DNA reads TGTGCCTGGAGTGTATTCGGCGGGACCCAGTACTTC.

DNA of the CDR3: TGCGCCAGCAGTGATGCCTCCTTGGCCCGTAGCGGGAGAAATATCGATGAGCAGTTCTTC. Residues: CASSDASLARSGRNIDEQFF. V gene TRBV10-1 combines with J gene TRBJ2-1; TRBD2 matches at 9 bases. This CDR3 is 20 amino acids long. Germline trimming cut 3 bases from V and 8 bases from J; bases unmatched to any gene: 23. The germline V gene encodes CDR1 WNHNN and CDR2 SYGVQD (reference sequence).

The chain recombines TRBV6-1 with TRBJ1-1, with TRBD1 matching over 8 bases. Germline V CDR1 and CDR2: MNHNS, SASEGT. V dropped 6 bases and J dropped 3; count of bases not matched to a gene: 6. This CDR3 is built from 14 residues. The CDR3 coding sequence is TGTGCCAGCAGGGCAGGGGGCAGGGACACTGAAGCTTTCTTT. This translates into CASRAGGRDTEAFF.

The J gene is TRBJ2-1, the V gene TRBV11-1; 9 nucleotides match TRBD2. The CDR3 is 13 residues long. With 1 base clipped from V and 15 bases from J, the junction kept 7 bases outside the gene matches. Germline assignment: CDR1 SGHAT and CDR2 FQDESV (reference sequence). The chain's CDR3 is CASSLDLAGSWFF. The CDR3 DNA follows: TGTGCCAGCAGCTTAGATCTAGCGGGGTCTTGGTTCTTC.

The rearrangement links TRBV11-2 to TRBJ1-2, with D tentatively TRBD1 (6 bases). Germline-derived CDR1 and CDR2 are SGHAT and FQNNGV. CDR3 length equals 15 residues. V lost 5 bases to trimming and J lost 4 bases, with 17 bases between them. CDR3 protein: CASSRLQGLGYGYTF. The CDR3 coding sequence is TGTGCCAGCAGCAGACTACAGGGCCTCGGCTATGGCTACACCTTC.

The J gene is TRBJ2-7, the V gene TRBV6-1, with D perhaps matching TRBD2 (5 bases). This CDR3 comprises 16 residues. V gave up 4 bases and J gave up 7 bases, with 23 bases separating them. Germline CDR1 and CDR2: MNHNS and SASEGT. The CDR3 DNA reads TGTGCCAGCAGTGCCCCAGGAGGCAGACCTCTAGGGGAGCAGTACTTC. Translating it yields CASSAPGGRPLGEQYF.

This chain uses TRBV7-2 with TRBJ1-4, with a tentative D call TRBD1 (6 bases). V was pared by 1 base and J by 10 bases, with 13 bases between. Germline assignment: CDR1 SGHTA and CDR2 FQGNSA. The CDR3 is 14 residues long. The DNA for the CDR3 is TGTGCCAGCAGCTTAGATCGAGGACAGACAAAACTGTTTTTT. This codes for CASSLDRGQTKLFF. The complete variable domain, with remaining parts taken from reference TRBV7-2 and TRBJ1-4, reads GAGVSQSPSNKVTEKGKDVELRCDPISGHTALYWYRQSLGQGLEFLIYFQGNSAPDKSGLPSDRFSAERTGGSVSTLTIQRTQQEDSAVYLCASSLDRGQTKLFFGSGTQLSVL.

J is TRBJ2-1 and V is TRBV6-4; D is possibly TRBD1 (5 bases). V lost 2 bases, J lost 0 bases, and 8 bases lay in between. CDR3 size: 15 residues. Germline V gene lookup returns CDR1 MRHNA and CDR2 SNTAGT. The CDR3 is CASSDDRYSYNEQFF. CDR3 DNA sequence: TGTGCCAGCAGTGACGACAGATACTCCTACAATGAGCAGTTCTTC.

This sequence joins TRBV19 and TRBJ2-3; 9 positions match TRBD2. Trimming took 1 base from V and 2 from J; bases not matched to a gene: 4. The CDR3 is 16 amino acids. Germline CDR1 reads LNHDA; CDR2 reads SQIVND (reference sequence). CDR3 amino acids: CASSIVSGRPTDTQYF. The CDR3 DNA is TGTGCCAGTAGTATAGTCAGCGGGAGGCCCACAGATACGCAGTATTTT.

The count of this clone is one. The chain recombines TRBV4-2 with TRBJ1-4, with D possibly matching TRBD1 (5 bases). This CDR3 is built from 15 residues. Between the trimmed V and J ends, which lost 0 bases and 3 bases, there was a span of 8 bases. CDR1 is LGHNA, CDR2 YNFKEQ, per germline. The CDR3: CASSQDRGANEKLFF. The DNA of the CDR3 is TGTGCCAGCAGCCAAGATAGAGGGGCTAATGAAAAACTGTTTTTT.

This clone was recorded once. CDR3 region: CASRDRLSGNTIYF. The CDR3 nucleotides read TGTGCCAGCAGGGACAGGCTCTCTGGAAACACCATATATTTT. The chain carries TRBV2 and TRBJ1-3, with 7 bases aligning to TRBD1. This CDR3 region has 14 residues. Germline V gene sequence: CDR1 SNHLY, CDR2 FYNNEI. After removal of 6 bases from V and 0 bases from J, the junction contained 2 bases not matched to a gene.

V gene TRBV27 combines with J gene TRBJ2-7, with unresolved D. The CDR3 totals 13 residues. In germline, CDR1 is MNHEY, CDR2 SMNVEV (reference sequence). Trimming removed 3 bases from V and 0 bases from J, with 6 bases in between. The CDR3 spells CASSLVGSYEQYF. DNA of the CDR3: TGTGCCAGCAGTTTGGTGGGCTCCTACGAGCAGTACTTC.